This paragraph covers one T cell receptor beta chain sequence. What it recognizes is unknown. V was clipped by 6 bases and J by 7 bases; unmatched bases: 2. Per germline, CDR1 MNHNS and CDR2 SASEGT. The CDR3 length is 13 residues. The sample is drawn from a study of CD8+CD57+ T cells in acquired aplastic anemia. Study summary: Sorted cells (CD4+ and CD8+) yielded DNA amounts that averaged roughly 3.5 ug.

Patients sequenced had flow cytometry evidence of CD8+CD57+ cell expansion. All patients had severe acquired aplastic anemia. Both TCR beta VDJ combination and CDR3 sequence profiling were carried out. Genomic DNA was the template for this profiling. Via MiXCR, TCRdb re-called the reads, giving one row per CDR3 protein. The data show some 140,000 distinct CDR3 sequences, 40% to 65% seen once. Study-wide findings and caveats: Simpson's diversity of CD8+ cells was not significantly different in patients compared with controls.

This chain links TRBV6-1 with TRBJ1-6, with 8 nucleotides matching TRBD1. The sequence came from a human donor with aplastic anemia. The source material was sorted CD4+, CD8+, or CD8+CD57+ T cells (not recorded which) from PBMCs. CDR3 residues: CASRDRENSPLHF. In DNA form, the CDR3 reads TGTGCCAGCAGGGACAGGGAGAATTCACCCCTCCACTTT.